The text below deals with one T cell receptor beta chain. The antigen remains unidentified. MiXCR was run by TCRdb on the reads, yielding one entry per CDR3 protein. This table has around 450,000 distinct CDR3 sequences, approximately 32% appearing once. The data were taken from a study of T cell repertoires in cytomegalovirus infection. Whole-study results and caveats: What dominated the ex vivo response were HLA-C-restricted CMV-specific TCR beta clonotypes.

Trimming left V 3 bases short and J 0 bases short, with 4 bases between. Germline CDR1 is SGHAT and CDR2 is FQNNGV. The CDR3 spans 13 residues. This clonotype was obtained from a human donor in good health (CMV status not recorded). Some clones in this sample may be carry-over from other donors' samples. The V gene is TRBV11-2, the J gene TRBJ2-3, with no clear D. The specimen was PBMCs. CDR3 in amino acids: CASSFASTDTQYF. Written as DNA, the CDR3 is TGTGCCAGCAGCTTCGCTAGCACAGATACGCAGTATTTT.